One sample yielded the 26 T cell receptor beta chains listed below, sequenced in a study of response to subunit inactivated influenza vaccine. TCRdb recomputed calls from the RT-PCR reads with MiXCR, one row per CDR3 protein. The sample has about 530,000 distinct CDR3 sequences; 12% are singletons. The sample in question was PBMCs from blood, obtained on the day of vaccination. These receptors were obtained from a man aged 50 or older who received an inactivated influenza vaccine.

The chain couples TRBV5-1 to TRBJ2-3; D uncertain. CDR3 length equals 14 residues. With 3 bases removed from V and 3 bases from J, the gap between germline ends came to 11 bases. Germline CDR1 is SGHRS and CDR2 is YFSETQ. CDR3 residues: CASSWKDGTDTQYF. In DNA, the CDR3 is TGCGCCAGCAGCTGGAAGGACGGGACAGATACGCAGTATTTT.

This clonotype was detected once. The chain combines TRBV6-5 with TRBJ2-7; 9 nucleotides agree with TRBD2. Germline-derived CDR1 and CDR2 are MNHEY and SVGAGI. The CDR3 sequence is 14 residues long. Losses at the gene ends were 2 bases for V and 4 bases for J; bases not matched to a gene: 3. CDR3 sequence: CASSYLAGTYEQYF. The CDR3 DNA reads as TGTGCCAGCAGTTACCTAGCGGGAACGTACGAGCAGTACTTC.

This rearrangement joins TRBV11-2 to TRBJ2-3, with D possibly being TRBD1 (6 bases). The CDR3 extends over 16 amino acids. The germline V gene has CDR1 SGHAT and CDR2 FQNNGV. V was clipped by 1 base and J by 4 bases, with 15 bases between them. The CDR3 nucleotides read TGTGCCAGCAGCTTAGCGGGATCGGGACACGCAGATACGCAGTATTTT. Translated, it gives CASSLAGSGHADTQYF.

This clonotype was counted a single time. The V gene is TRBV7-9, the J gene TRBJ2-5, with D tentatively TRBD2 (5 bases). Trimming removed 5 bases at V and 2 bases at J, with 15 bases between. Germline V gene data show CDR1 as SEHNR and CDR2 as FQNEAQ (reference sequence). The CDR3 length is 15 residues. CDR3 nucleotide sequence: TGTGCCAGCAGCGAACGAGACACGGGACAAGAGACCCAGTACTTC. The encoded protein is CASSERDTGQETQYF.

There are a few counts of this clonotype. The rearrangement links TRBV9 to TRBJ2-3; a weak D match, TRBD1 (6 bases). Trimming removed 0 bases at V and 1 base at J, with 9 bases between. The CDR3 loop spans 15 amino acids. Germline CDR1 is SGDLS and CDR2 is YYNGEE. The CDR3 here is CASSVAGVGTDTQYF. DNA for the CDR3: TGTGCCAGCAGCGTAGCAGGGGTGGGCACAGATACGCAGTATTTT.

The V and J genes are TRBV5-6 and TRBJ2-7; 11 nucleotides line up with TRBD2. Germline CDR1 and CDR2: SGHDT and YYEEEE. The length of the CDR3 is 14 residues. V dropped 1 base and J dropped 10; count of bases not matched to a gene: 7. The CDR3 sequence: CASSLSSGRTPQYF. In DNA form, the CDR3 reads TGTGCCAGCAGCTTGTCTAGCGGGAGGACCCCACAGTACTTC.

This clonotype was counted only a few times. V is TRBV12-3 or TRBV12-4 and J is TRBJ2-1, with D perhaps matching TRBD2 (6 bases). The CDR3 consists of 11 residues. V shed 6 bases and J shed 12 bases, with 12 bases lying between them. CDR3 sequence: CASSRDLAQFF. The DNA for the CDR3 is TGTGCCAGCAGCAGGGACTTGGCGCAGTTCTTC.

The CDR3 nucleotides are TGTGCCATCAGTGAGCCACAGGGTCGATGGGGGCTGAGCACCGGGGAGCTGTTTTTT. Its protein is CAISEPQGRWGLSTGELFF. The chain uses TRBV10-3 and TRBJ2-2, with D maybe TRBD1 (6 bases). CDR1 and CDR2 (germline): ENHRY, SYGVKD. V was trimmed by 2 bases and J by 4 bases, leaving 23 bases between them. This CDR3 has 19 amino acids.

This clonotype has only a few counts. This chain joins TRBV12-3 or TRBV12-4 and TRBJ2-2, with 7 bases aligning to TRBD2. This CDR3 region has 13 residues. J lost 8 bases, V lost 6 bases, and 6 bases had no gene match. The CDR3 DNA reads as TGTGCCAGCAGACCCGGGACTATGGGGGAGCTGTTTTTT. This translates into CASRPGTMGELFF.

The chain recombines TRBV14 with TRBJ1-1; D not certain. CDR1 is SGHDN, CDR2 FVKESK, per germline. The V and J ends lost 8 bases and 1 base respectively, with 11 bases between them. The length of the CDR3 is 13 residues. The CDR3, as DNA: TGTGCCAGCCAGATCACAGCGAACACTGAAGCTTTCTTT. This encodes CASQITANTEAFF.

This clonotype was seen a handful of times. The chain employs TRBV4-3 and TRBJ2-7; 10 bases are a match to TRBD1. The V and J ends lost 6 bases and 5 bases, in that order; junction bases with no gene match: 10. The germline CDR1 and CDR2 sequences are LGHNA and YSLEER. The CDR3 loop spans 15 amino acids. The CDR3 bases are TGCGCCAGCAGATACATGACAGGGGGCGCGCACGAGCAGTACTTC. Translation gives CASRYMTGGAHEQYF.

The chain joins TRBV4-3 to TRBJ2-7, with 8 positions matching TRBD1. Per the germline V gene, CDR1 is LGHNA and CDR2 is YSLEER. Unmatched junction bases numbered 9, after V lost 5 bases and J lost 6 bases. There are 14 residues in the CDR3. The CDR3 protein is CASSYSRGLGEQYF. CDR3 DNA: TGCGCCAGCAGCTACTCCAGGGGGCTCGGCGAGCAGTACTTC.

Many counts were recorded for this clonotype. The rearrangement links TRBV28 to TRBJ2-3; 11 bases fit TRBD1. The germline V gene encodes CDR1 MDHEN and CDR2 SYDVKM. Trimming removed 3 bases from V and 8 bases from J; junction bases left unmatched: 10. This CDR3 has 16 amino acids. This chain's CDR3 is CASSFFGQGAQGTQYF. The CDR3 DNA is TGTGCCAGCAGTTTCTTCGGACAGGGGGCGCAGGGTACGCAGTATTTT.

This clonotype was seen repeatedly, ten times or more. J is TRBJ2-2 and V is TRBV28; TRBD2 aligns across 10 bases. The germline V gene encodes CDR1 MDHEN and CDR2 SYDVKM. This CDR3 has 15 residues. V lost 5 bases, J lost 5 bases, and 5 bases stayed unmatched. CDR3 residues: CASSLLAGVTGELFF. The CDR3 DNA follows: TGTGCCAGCAGTCTTCTAGCGGGGGTAACCGGGGAGCTGTTTTTT.

This clonotype was detected many times. V usage is TRBV5-6 and J usage is TRBJ2-7; TRBD1 is a possible D gene (6 bases). Germline CDR1 is SGHDT and CDR2 is YYEEEE. V was cut by 0 bases and J by 2 bases, with 12 bases left in between. This CDR3 has 15 residues. CDR3 residues: CASSLGVSGAYEQYF. CDR3 nucleotides: TGTGCCAGCAGCTTGGGGGTATCAGGGGCCTACGAGCAGTACTTC.

The J gene is TRBJ1-3, the V gene TRBV4-1, with D perhaps matching TRBD1 (5 bases). The CDR3 consists of 17 residues. Germline-derived CDR1 and CDR2 are MGHRA and YSYEKL. V lost 3 bases to trimming and J lost 3 bases, with 18 bases between them. DNA of the CDR3: TGCGCCAGCAGCCACCCCTCGGGTTGGGACCTTGGAAACACCATATATTTT. It translates to CASSHPSGWDLGNTIYF.

The chain uses TRBV12-3 or TRBV12-4 and TRBJ2-1, with TRBD2 matching 9 bases. The ends lost 2 bases at V and 3 bases at J; junction bases unmatched: 8. The CDR3 spans 17 residues. Written as DNA, the CDR3 is TGTGCCAGCAGTTTAATCCCAGCGGGAGGTTTCTACAATGAGCAGTTCTTC. It is translated as CASSLIPAGGFYNEQFF.

This clonotype was recorded a few times. CDR3: CASSWTRNNEQFF. The CDR3 nucleotides read TGTGCCAGCAGCTGGACCAGAAACAATGAGCAGTTCTTC. The rearrangement joins TRBV5-5 to TRBJ2-1; no definite D call. V was pared by 3 bases and J by 5 bases, with 9 bases between. The CDR3 covers 13 residues. CDR1 is SGHKS, CDR2 YYEKEE, per germline (reference sequence).

This clonotype was found a few times. This rearrangement joins TRBV7-2 to TRBJ1-1; 7 bases fit TRBD1. The CDR3 is 14 residues long. J lost 6 bases, V lost 5 bases, and 9 bases had no gene match. Germline V gene sequence: CDR1 SGHTA, CDR2 FQGNSA. The CDR3 DNA reads TGTGCCAGCAGCCCTATGATAGGACAGGCTGAAGCTTTCTTT. As protein: CASSPMIGQAEAFF.

This clonotype was recorded only once. The J gene is TRBJ1-1, the V gene TRBV20-1; maybe TRBD1 (5 bases). Germline CDR1 is DFQATT and CDR2 is SNEGSKA (reference sequence). V lost 0 bases and J 1 base, leaving 12 bases between the germline ends. This CDR3 has 15 amino acids. The CDR3 region is CSARDLGGRNTEAFF. CDR3 nucleotide sequence: TGCAGTGCTAGAGATTTGGGGGGAAGGAACACTGAAGCTTTCTTT.

The chain links TRBV27 to TRBJ2-7, with D unresolved. V lost 2 bases, J lost 3 bases, and 11 bases lay in between. CDR3 length: 14 residues. CDR1 is MNHEY, CDR2 SMNVEV, per germline (reference sequence). The CDR3 DNA is TGTGCCAGCAGTTTAAAACCCGCCGGCTACGAGCAGTACTTC. Translating gives CASSLKPAGYEQYF.

This clonotype was found many times. The genes are TRBV3-1 and TRBJ2-4, with TRBD1 identical over 8 bases. The CDR3 has 16 residues. Per germline, CDR1 LGHDT and CDR2 YNNKEL (reference sequence). Unmatched junction bases numbered 5, after V lost 3 bases and J lost 1 base. Written as DNA, the CDR3 is TGTGCCAGCAGCCAGACAGGGGTCGAGGCCAAAAACATTCAGTACTTC. As protein: CASSQTGVEAKNIQYF.

This clonotype was seen a handful of times. V gene TRBV4-2 combines with J gene TRBJ1-1; D is possibly TRBD1 (6 bases). V dropped 2 bases and J dropped 5 bases, with 12 bases sitting between them. The CDR3 covers 14 residues. Per the germline V gene, CDR1 is LGHNA and CDR2 is YNFKEQ. CDR3 nucleotide sequence: TGTGCCAGCAGCCAAACAGGGAGGAGGACTGAAGCTTTCTTT. This translates into CASSQTGRRTEAFF.

In this sample, this clonotype turned up a few times. This rearrangement joins TRBV4-1 to TRBJ1-1, with D tentatively TRBD1 (5 bases). CDR3 length: 17 amino acids. CDR1 and CDR2 from the germline V gene are MGHRA and YSYEKL. V lost 0 bases and J lost 2, with 16 bases in between. The CDR3, as DNA: TGCGCCAGCAGCCAAGATCGGGGCAATCTGGCAAACACTGAAGCTTTCTTT. Amino acids: CASSQDRGNLANTEAFF.

The V and J genes are TRBV27 and TRBJ2-5; D uncertain. CDR1 and CDR2 from the germline V gene are MNHEY and SMNVEV (reference sequence). The CDR3 sequence is 15 residues long. Trimming stripped 5 bases from V and 2 bases from J, with 15 bases between. CDR3 bases: TGTGCCAGCAGTCGCAGTGGATGGGGACAAGAGACCCAGTACTTC. This sequence encodes CASSRSGWGQETQYF.

This clonotype was counted only a few times. The chain recombines TRBV9 with TRBJ2-5; D is unclear. The CDR3 runs 13 residues. Germline lookup yields CDR1 SGDLS and CDR2 YYNGEE. Trimming took 4 bases from V and 5 from J, leaving 12 bases between them. The CDR3 region has the DNA TGTGCCAGCAGCCTAACACCATCGGAGACCCAGTACTTC. It is translated as CASSLTPSETQYF. Based on the CDR3 plus reference TRBV9 and TRBJ2-5, the full variable domain is DSGVTQTPKHLITATGQRVTLRCSPRSGDLSVYWYQQSLDQGLQFLIQYYNGEERAKGNILERFSAQQFPDLHSELNLSSLELGDSALYFCASSLTPSETQYFGPGTRLLVL.